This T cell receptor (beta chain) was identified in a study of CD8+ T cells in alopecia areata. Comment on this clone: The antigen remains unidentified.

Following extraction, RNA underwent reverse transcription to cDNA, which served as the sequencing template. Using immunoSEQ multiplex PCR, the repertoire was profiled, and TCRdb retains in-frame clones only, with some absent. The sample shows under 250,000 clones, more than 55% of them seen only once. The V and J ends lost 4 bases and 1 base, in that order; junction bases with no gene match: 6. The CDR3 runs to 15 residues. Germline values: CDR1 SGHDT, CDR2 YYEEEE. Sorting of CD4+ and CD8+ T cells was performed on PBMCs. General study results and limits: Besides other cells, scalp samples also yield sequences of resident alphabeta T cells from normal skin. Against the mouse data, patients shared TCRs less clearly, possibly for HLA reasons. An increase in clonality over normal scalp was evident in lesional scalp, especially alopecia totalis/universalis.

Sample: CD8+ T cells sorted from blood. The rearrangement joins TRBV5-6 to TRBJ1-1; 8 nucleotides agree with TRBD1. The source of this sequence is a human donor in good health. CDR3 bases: TGTGCCAGCAGCCCTAGGACAGGGCCGAACACTGAAGCTTTCTTT. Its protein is CASSPRTGPNTEAFF. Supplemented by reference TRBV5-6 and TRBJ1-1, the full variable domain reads DAGVTQSPTHLIKTRGQQVTLRCSPKSGHDTVSWYQQALGQGPQFIFQYYEEEERQRGNFPDRFSGHQFPNYSSELNVNALLLGDSALYLCASSPRTGPNTEAFFGQGTRLTVV.